Each of the 23 T cell receptor beta chains below was sequenced from the same sample in a study of T cells in Graves' hyperthyroidism and ophthalmopathy. RNA transcripts yielded amplified TCR beta CDR3 regions. RT-PCR in the first round (using the HTBI primer set) targeted the TCR CDR3. TCRdb itself ran the multiplex PCR reads through MiXCR, one entry per CDR3 protein. In the table there are about 130,000 distinct CDR3 sequences, around 20% of which are singletons. Material: blood. These receptors originate from a woman between 45 and 60 years old with Graves' hyperthyroidism that later progressed to Graves' ophthalmopathy.

This clonotype was recorded at least ten times. The V gene is TRBV2, the J gene TRBJ2-1; 7 positions match TRBD2. Germline V gene data show CDR1 as SNHLY and CDR2 as FYNNEI. CDR3 length: 14 residues. V lost 8 bases to trimming and J lost 8 bases; unmatched junction nucleotides: 12. The CDR3 DNA sequence: TGTGCCAGCCGGGCGGGACTACTCCTACATGAGCAGTTCTTC. This codes for CASRAGLLLHEQFF.

The V call is TRBV7-9, the J call TRBJ1-4; TRBD1 matches at 7 bases. V was clipped by 6 bases and J by 5 bases; unmatched bases: 12. The CDR3 runs 16 residues. CDR1 is SEHNR and CDR2 is FQNEAQ in the germline V gene (reference sequence). The CDR3 nucleotides read TGTGCCAGCAGTCGGAGCCGGACAGGCTTAAATGAAAAACTGTTTTTT. Protein: CASSRSRTGLNEKLFF.

This clonotype has at least ten counts. The genes are TRBV28 and TRBJ1-2, with 9 nucleotides matching TRBD1. V shed 6 bases and J 7 bases; nucleotides not matched to a gene: 12. In germline, CDR1 is MDHEN, CDR2 SYDVKM. CDR3 length: 15 amino acids. This chain's CDR3 is CASSQGAQGASGYTF. The CDR3 DNA reads TGTGCCAGCAGCCAAGGGGCACAGGGGGCCTCTGGCTACACCTTC.

This clonotype appeared a few times. The chain employs TRBV27 and TRBJ1-5; perhaps TRBD1 as D (5 bases). CDR1 is MNHEY, CDR2 SMNVEV, per germline (reference sequence). The V gene lost 4 bases and the J gene lost 4 bases, with 8 bases spanning the gap. The CDR3 runs 13 residues. The CDR3: CASSWDGNQPQHF. In nucleotides, the CDR3 is TGTGCCAGCAGTTGGGACGGAAATCAGCCCCAGCATTTT.

V gene TRBV6-2 or TRBV6-3 combines with J gene TRBJ2-7; a possible D gene is TRBD2 (6 bases). This CDR3 spans 13 amino acids. Germline assignment: CDR1 MNHEY and CDR2 SVGEGT. V gave up 6 bases and J gave up 6 bases, with 15 bases separating them. The CDR3 nucleotides are TGTGCCAGCAGCCAAGGAGGCGGGACCGAGCAGTACTTC. Translating gives CASSQGGGTEQYF.

A note on this clonotype: One base away lies a much larger clone, so this may be a sequencing read error. V usage is TRBV5-5 and J usage is TRBJ2-7; 7 nucleotides agree with TRBD1. The CDR3 is 16 amino acids. In germline, CDR1 is SGHKS, CDR2 YYEKEE (reference sequence). For the CDR3, the DNA is TGTGCCAGCAGCTTTGCGGGCCGGGACAGTCCCTACGAGCAGCACTTC. Translating it yields CASSFAGRDSPYEQHF.

This clonotype has a count of ten or more. The V and J genes are TRBV6-1 and TRBJ1-2, with a possible D match to TRBD1 (6 bases). Between the trimmed V and J ends, which lost 6 bases and 1 base, there was a span of 15 bases. The CDR3 is 15 residues long. CDR1 and CDR2 (germline): MNHNS, SASEGT. The CDR3, as DNA: TGTGCCAGCAGAATAGGACAGAAAATTAACTATGGCTACACCTTC. It specifies CASRIGQKINYGYTF.

The gene calls are TRBV20-1 and TRBJ1-1; D might be TRBD1 (5 bases). Germline V gene sequence: CDR1 DFQATT, CDR2 SNEGSKA (reference sequence). Trimming left V 1 base short and J 7 bases short, with 10 bases between. The CDR3 is 12 residues long. CDR3 in DNA: TGCAGTGCTAGAGCCAGGGATAATGAAGCTTTCTTT. This encodes CSARARDNEAFF.

This clonotype was observed a few times. The chain recombines TRBV5-5 with TRBJ2-2; 8 positions agree with TRBD2. This CDR3 spans 14 amino acids. The V gene end was trimmed by 5 bases and the J gene end by 6 bases; junction bases not matched to a gene: 6. Germline V gene sequence: CDR1 SGHKS, CDR2 YYEKEE (reference sequence). CDR3 residues: CASRAYGGAGELFF. CDR3 DNA: TGTGCCAGCAGGGCCTACGGGGGGGCCGGGGAGCTGTTTTTT.

This clonotype was observed a handful of times. The V call is TRBV12-3 or TRBV12-4, the J call TRBJ2-5; perhaps TRBD1 as D (5 bases). Trimming pared 6 bases from V and 4 bases from J, leaving 9 bases between. This CDR3 is built from 12 residues. The DNA for the CDR3 is TGTGCCAGCAGCTCTGGGGCAGAGACCCAGTACTTC. Translated, it gives CASSSGAETQYF.

This clonotype was seen repeatedly, ten times or more. This rearrangement joins TRBV5-1 to TRBJ2-7; no clear D. This CDR3 has 14 amino acids. The germline gives CDR1 SGHRS, CDR2 YFSETQ. V was trimmed by 5 bases and J by 1 base, leaving 13 bases between them. CDR3: CASRVGSNSYEQYF. Written as DNA, the CDR3 is TGCGCCAGCAGGGTTGGAAGCAATTCCTACGAGCAGTACTTC.

The table lists this clonotype with many counts. The gene calls are TRBV29-1 and TRBJ1-1; TRBD1 is a possible D gene (6 bases). The CDR3 totals 15 residues. V dropped 5 bases and J dropped 3 bases, with 19 bases sitting between them. The germline CDR1 and CDR2 sequences are SQVTM and ANQGSEA. CDR3 nucleotide sequence: TGCAGCGTTTTTTCTGGTGGGGGGGCTGACACTGAAGCTTTCTTT. It specifies CSVFSGGGADTEAFF.

This clonotype appeared many times. This sequence joins TRBV18 and TRBJ2-1; 8 bases fit TRBD2. CDR1 and CDR2 from the germline V gene are KGHSH and LQKENI. The CDR3 runs 15 residues. The ends lost 3 bases at V and 4 bases at J; junction bases unmatched: 5. CDR3 bases: TGTGCCAGCTCACCGATCGGGACTAGATACAATGAGCAGTTCTTC. This encodes CASSPIGTRYNEQFF.

This clonotype was detected a few times. The chain is built from TRBV5-1 and TRBJ2-4, with 8 bases fitting TRBD2. Trimming at V came to 5 bases and at J to 8 bases, leaving 21 bases not matched to a gene. CDR1 is SGHRS and CDR2 is YFSETQ in the germline V gene. The CDR3 runs to 18 residues. CDR3: CASRPQSGGARERYIQYF. The DNA for the CDR3 is TGCGCCAGCAGACCCCAGAGCGGGGGAGCGCGGGAGCGATACATTCAGTACTTC. The full variable domain, completed using reference TRBV5-1 and TRBJ2-4, is KAGVTQTPRYLIKTRGQQVTLSCSPISGHRSVSWYQQTPGQGLQFLFEYFSETQRNKGNFPGRFSGRQFSNSRSEMNVSTLELGDSALYLCASRPQSGGARERYIQYFGAGTRLSVL.

The rearrangement uses TRBV3-1 and TRBJ2-5, with D perhaps TRBD2 (6 bases). Trimming removed 4 bases at V and 2 bases at J, with 8 bases between. CDR1 and CDR2 (germline): LGHDT, YNNKEL (reference sequence). The CDR3 has 13 amino acids. CDR3 sequence: CASSRGTQETQYF. DNA of the CDR3: TGTGCCAGCAGCCGAGGGACTCAAGAGACCCAGTACTTC.

This clonotype was recorded a few times. The V and J genes are TRBV11-2 and TRBJ2-5; D tentatively reads TRBD1 or TRBD2 (5 bases each). CDR1 SGHAT and CDR2 FQNNGV come from the germline V gene. The CDR3 is 14 residues long. Trimming stripped 5 bases from V and 7 bases from J, with 17 bases between. The DNA for the CDR3 is TGTGCCAGCAGCGGGGACGGACCTCTAGGGACCCAGTACTTC. Translating it yields CASSGDGPLGTQYF.

The sample holds many counts of this clonotype. Here the CDR3 reads CASRSIAGGFTDTQYF. The CDR3 DNA reads TGTGCCAGCAGGTCCATAGCGGGAGGATTCACAGATACGCAGTATTTT. The chain couples TRBV6-1 to TRBJ2-3; 10 bases map to TRBD2. Germline lookup yields CDR1 MNHNS and CDR2 SASEGT. This CDR3 is built from 16 residues. J was trimmed by 2 bases and V by 6 bases; bases with no gene match: 8.

This clonotype has a count of ten or more. The chain uses TRBV10-1 and TRBJ2-7, with D perhaps TRBD1 (6 bases). V lost 3 bases, J lost 2 bases, and 11 bases lay in between. Germline V CDR1 and CDR2: WNHNN, SYGVQD (reference sequence). The CDR3 consists of 14 residues. As DNA, the CDR3 is TGCGCCAGCAGTGAAACCGGGACACCCTACGAGCAGTACTTC. This sequence encodes CASSETGTPYEQYF.

The sample holds many counts of this clonotype. The chain employs TRBV20-1 and TRBJ2-2, with a tentative D call TRBD2 (6 bases). This CDR3 is 15 amino acids long. CDR1 and CDR2 from the germline V gene are DFQATT and SNEGSKA (reference sequence). V dropped 3 bases and J dropped 1 base, with 12 bases sitting between them. The CDR3 DNA reads as TGCAGTGCTAGTAGGACCGGGAGGAACACCGGGGAGCTGTTTTTT. Translated, it gives CSASRTGRNTGELFF.

This chain joins TRBV7-8 and TRBJ1-5; unclear D gene. Between the trimmed V and J ends, which lost 0 bases and 3 bases, there was a span of 6 bases. The length of the CDR3 is 14 residues. CDR1 and CDR2 (germline): SGHVS, FQNEAQ. The CDR3 here is CASSLATHNQPQHF. The CDR3 DNA is TGTGCCAGCAGCTTAGCGACTCACAATCAGCCCCAGCATTTT.

The chain carries TRBV30 and TRBJ1-1, with 11 positions matching TRBD1. Looked up from germline, CDR1 is GTSNPN and CDR2 is SVGIG (reference sequence). The CDR3 runs to 15 residues. With 2 bases clipped from V and 1 base from J, the junction kept 3 bases outside the gene matches. The CDR3: CAWSKGQGGNTEAFF. The CDR3 region has the DNA TGTGCCTGGAGTAAGGGACAGGGGGGGAACACTGAAGCTTTCTTT.

The chain is built from TRBV9 and TRBJ2-3; a possible D gene is TRBD2 (6 bases). V was trimmed by 5 bases and J by 0 bases, leaving 13 bases between them. In germline, CDR1 is SGDLS, CDR2 YYNGEE. CDR3 length equals 15 residues. CDR3 sequence reads: CASSGHGTSTDTQYF. Here the CDR3 DNA reads TGTGCCAGCAGTGGGCACGGGACTAGCACAGATACGCAGTATTTT.

This clonotype was observed at least ten times. This chain uses TRBV5-1 with TRBJ1-2; 8 nucleotides align to TRBD1. The V segment lost 0 bases and the J segment 7 bases; nucleotides outside the gene matches: 8. CDR1 is SGHRS, CDR2 YFSETQ, per germline. The CDR3 runs 15 residues. CDR3 amino acids: CASSLGGQGKGGYTF. The CDR3 DNA reads TGCGCCAGCAGCTTGGGAGGACAGGGCAAAGGTGGCTACACCTTC.